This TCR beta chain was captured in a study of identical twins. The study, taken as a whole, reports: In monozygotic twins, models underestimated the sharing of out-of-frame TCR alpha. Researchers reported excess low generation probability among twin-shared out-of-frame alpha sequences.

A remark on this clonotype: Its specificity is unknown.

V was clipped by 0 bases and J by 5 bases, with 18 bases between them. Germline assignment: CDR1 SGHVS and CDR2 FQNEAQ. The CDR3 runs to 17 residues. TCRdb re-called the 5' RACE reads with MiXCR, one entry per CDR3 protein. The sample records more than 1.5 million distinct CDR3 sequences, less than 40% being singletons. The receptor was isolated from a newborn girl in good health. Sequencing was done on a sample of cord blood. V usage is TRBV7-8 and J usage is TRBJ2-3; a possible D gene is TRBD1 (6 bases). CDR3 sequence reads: CASSLARAGEWVDTQYF. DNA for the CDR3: TGTGCCAGCAGCTTAGCGCGGGCAGGGGAATGGGTAGATACGCAGTATTTT.